Listed here are 29 T cell receptor beta chains from one sample, sequenced in a study of T cells after yellow fever vaccination (dated 2019 in TCRdb). Libraries were built with 5' RACE. TCRdb shows the sequencer as Illumina NovaSeq 6000. The public reads were reanalyzed by TCRdb: fastp trimming at Q25, MiXCR alignment, in-frame beta chains only. Rows are combined by CDR3 protein, so each entry shows the most common genes and DNA. The sample yields 310,000 or so distinct CDR3 sequences; 3.6% were counted once. Of the sample, 20% to 30% falls within the top ten clones. The sample's treatment or condition, from its label and the paper: live attenuated yellow fever vaccine strain. The material sequenced was PBMCs, taken on the day of the yellow fever booster vaccination. The source of these receptors is a man between 18 and 35 years old who received the YFV17D yellow fever vaccine.

This chain links TRBV4-1 with TRBJ2-2, with 12 bases matching TRBD2. This CDR3 contains 16 residues. V gave up 5 bases and J gave up 4 bases; unmatched junction bases: 5. Germline V CDR1 and CDR2: MGHRA, YSYEKL. The CDR3 region is CASSYASGGVTGELFF. The CDR3 DNA follows: TGCGCCAGCAGCTACGCTAGCGGGGGGGTCACCGGGGAGCTGTTTTTT.

The table lists this clonotype with a few counts. CDR3 protein: CASTLNVQDTQYF. CDR3 coding DNA: TGTGCCAGCACCCTCAACGTCCAAGATACGCAGTATTTT. The chain combines TRBV4-2 with TRBJ2-3; D is unresolved. Trimming pared 7 bases from V and 5 bases from J, leaving 13 bases between. Germline lookup yields CDR1 LGHNA and CDR2 YNFKEQ. The CDR3 runs 13 residues.

This clonotype is labeled as medium-sized. The gene calls are TRBV28 and TRBJ2-5; D perhaps matches TRBD1 (6 bases). CDR1 MDHEN and CDR2 SYDVKM come from the germline V gene. This CDR3 spans 13 amino acids. V was shortened by 6 bases and J by 3 bases, with 11 bases between the two germline ends. CDR3 coding DNA: TGTGCCAGCAGGCCACAGGGAAAAGAGACCCAGTACTTC. This gives the protein CASRPQGKETQYF.

Only a few counts were recorded for this clonotype. The CDR3 DNA follows: TGTGCCAGCAGCTCCCGCGGGGCCCCCGGGACCCAGTACTTC. Translated: CASSSRGAPGTQYF. V and J are TRBV7-8 and TRBJ2-5, with D possibly being TRBD2 (6 bases). V shed 4 bases and J shed 7 bases, with 16 bases lying between them. Per germline, CDR1 SGHVS and CDR2 FQNEAQ. The CDR3 extends over 14 amino acids.

This clonotype occurred a few times. The chain uses TRBV20-1 and TRBJ1-2, with a weak D call TRBD1 (5 bases). V lost 0 bases and J lost 1, with 12 bases in between. This CDR3 spans 15 amino acids. The germline gives CDR1 DFQATT, CDR2 SNEGSKA (reference sequence). CDR3 region: CSARDPLGGNYGYTF. The CDR3 DNA reads TGCAGTGCTAGAGATCCTTTGGGGGGTAACTATGGCTACACCTTC.

This clonotype was detected ten times or more. The J gene is TRBJ2-3, the V gene TRBV18; TRBD2 might be the D (5 bases). This CDR3 spans 14 amino acids. Germline V gives CDR1 KGHSH, CDR2 LQKENI. The ends were cut back, 1 base at V and 6 bases at J, with 11 bases in the middle. This CDR3 reads CASSPRAGWDTQYF. The CDR3 region has the DNA TGTGCCAGCTCACCACGCGCGGGCTGGGATACGCAGTATTTT.

The chain uses TRBV3-1 and TRBJ2-1; TRBD2 matches 11 bases. CDR1 is LGHDT, CDR2 YNNKEL, per germline (reference sequence). V was pared by 0 bases and J by 5 bases, with 9 bases of the junction left unmatched. There are 18 residues in the CDR3. The DNA of the CDR3 is TGTGCCAGCAGCCAAGAAAGGATAGCGGGGGGGCCTAACAATGAGCAGTTCTTC. This codes for CASSQERIAGGPNNEQFF.

This clonotype was observed many times. The chain couples TRBV12-5 to TRBJ2-7, with D tentatively TRBD2 (7 bases). The germline V gene encodes CDR1 LGHNT and CDR2 FRNRAP. CDR3 length: 14 residues. V lost 11 bases to trimming and J lost 6 bases, with 23 bases between them. CDR3 amino acids: CASLRGGGLGEQYF. The CDR3 nucleotides read TGTGCTTCTCTCAGGGGCGGGGGCTTGGGCGAGCAGTACTTC. The full variable domain, completed using reference TRBV12-5 and TRBJ2-7, is DARVTQTPRHKVTEMGQEVTMRCQPILGHNTVFWYRQTMMQGLELLAYFRNRAPLDDSGMPKDRFSAEMPDATLATLKIQPSEPRDSAVYFCASLRGGGLGEQYFGPGTRLTVT.

This clonotype was found a few times. The genes are TRBV6-5 and TRBJ2-5, with 8 bases that match TRBD2. CDR1 is MNHEY, CDR2 SVGAGI, per germline. The CDR3 is 19 amino acids. V shed 0 bases and J 1 base; nucleotides not matched to a gene: 13. The DNA of the CDR3 is TGTGCCAGCAGTTACTCGGAGGGGAATGGCGGGGGGCTCCAAGAGACCCAGTACTTC. Its translation: CASSYSEGNGGGLQETQYF.

This clonotype was detected a few times. This chain joins TRBV15 and TRBJ1-1; 8 positions match TRBD1. CDR3 length: 15 amino acids. V lost 5 bases and J lost 1; bases outside the gene matches: 6. Germline CDR1 is LNHNV and CDR2 is YYDKDF (reference sequence). The CDR3 spells CATSFWTGTNTEAFF. CDR3 coding DNA: TGTGCCACCAGCTTCTGGACAGGGACGAACACTGAAGCTTTCTTT. The variable domain in full, completed from reference TRBV15 and TRBJ1-1, reads DAMVIQNPRYQVTQFGKPVTLSCSQTLNHNVMYWYQQKSSQAPKLLFHYYDKDFNNEADTPDNFQSRRPNTSFCFLDIRSPGLGDTAMYLCATSFWTGTNTEAFFGQGTRLTVV.

This clonotype was detected only a few times. The V call is TRBV20-1, the J call TRBJ2-7, with D hard to call. The CDR3 totals 15 residues. The V gene's germline CDR1 is DFQATT and CDR2 SNEGSKA (reference sequence). Trimming left V 0 bases short and J 1 base short, with 13 bases between. The DNA of the CDR3 is TGCAGTGCTAGAGATATCGTCAGGTCTTCCTACGAGCAGTACGTC. It specifies CSARDIVRSSYEQYV.

The chain couples TRBV5-1 to TRBJ2-2; 8 nucleotides match TRBD1. The CDR3 contains 16 residues. Germline CDR1 SGHRS, CDR2 YFSETQ. V lost 3 bases, J lost 2 bases, and 6 bases stayed unmatched. CDR3 loop: CASSYLGQGNTGELFF. The CDR3 nucleotides are TGCGCCAGCAGCTACCTAGGACAGGGTAACACCGGGGAGCTGTTTTTT.

V usage is TRBV3-1 and J usage is TRBJ1-2; a weak D match, TRBD1 (5 bases). The CDR3 covers 15 residues. Trimming cost V 0 bases and J 4 bases, with 12 bases left between them. Per the germline V gene, CDR1 is LGHDT and CDR2 is YNNKEL (reference sequence). The DNA of the CDR3 is TGTGCCAGCAGCCAAGATTGGGGCGCGGGCTATGGCTACACCTTC. The encoded protein is CASSQDWGAGYGYTF.

V usage is TRBV7-3 and J usage is TRBJ1-6, with D possibly matching TRBD1 (6 bases). Germline V gene sequence: CDR1 SGHTA, CDR2 FQGTGA. This CDR3 is 15 amino acids long. Trimming shortened V by 5 bases and J by 10 bases, and 18 bases separated the two germline ends. The CDR3 here is CASSLSRGGRSPLHF. The CDR3 DNA sequence: TGTGCCAGCAGCCTCTCACGAGGGGGAAGATCACCCCTCCACTTT.

The chain has TRBV7-8 and TRBJ2-7; unclear D gene. The germline V gene encodes CDR1 SGHVS and CDR2 FQNEAQ. The CDR3 sequence is 15 residues long. V was clipped by 0 bases and J by 2 bases, with 11 bases between them. The CDR3 reads CASSLALAGAYEQYF. The CDR3 region has the DNA TGTGCCAGCAGCTTAGCGCTGGCAGGCGCCTACGAGCAGTACTTC.

A few counts support this clonotype. An end of the junction differs from the germline gene, which may be a read error. The chain links TRBV4-1 to TRBJ2-2, with a possible D match to TRBD1 (5 bases). CDR1 MGHRA and CDR2 YSYEKL come from the germline V gene. This CDR3 contains 15 residues. In DNA form, the CDR3 reads TGCGCCAGCAGACAAGTCAGGGATGCCACCGGGGAGCTGTTTTTT. Translated, it gives CASRQVRDATGELFF.

This clonotype has a count of ten or more. The genes are TRBV5-1 and TRBJ2-2; 11 nucleotides match TRBD2. There are 16 residues in the CDR3. Looked up from germline, CDR1 is SGHRS and CDR2 is YFSETQ. V shed 4 bases and J 4 bases; nucleotides not matched to a gene: 6. The CDR3 is CASSPGTSGFTGELFF. The CDR3 coding sequence is TGCGCCAGCAGCCCCGGGACTAGCGGTTTCACCGGGGAGCTGTTTTTT. Variable domain in full (rest from reference TRBV5-1 and TRBJ2-2): KAGVTQTPRYLIKTRGQQVTLSCSPISGHRSVSWYQQTPGQGLQFLFEYFSETQRNKGNFPGRFSGRQFSNSRSEMNVSTLELGDSALYLCASSPGTSGFTGELFFGEGSRLTVL.

This clonotype was found a few times. The chain couples TRBV20-1 to TRBJ2-4, with 10 bases that match TRBD1. Germline trimming cut 3 bases from V and 0 bases from J; bases unmatched to any gene: 2. Germline assignment: CDR1 DFQATT and CDR2 SNEGSKA (reference sequence). CDR3 length: 15 amino acids. The CDR3 loop reads CSARDRGRAKNIQYF. The CDR3 DNA reads as TGCAGTGCTAGGGACAGGGGGAGAGCCAAAAACATTCAGTACTTC.

At least ten counts were recorded for this clonotype. V is TRBV20-1 and J is TRBJ2-1, with a weak D call TRBD2 (6 bases). The germline V gene encodes CDR1 DFQATT and CDR2 SNEGSKA (reference sequence). This CDR3 is built from 15 residues. The V end lost 0 bases, the J end lost 2 bases, and 11 bases lay between the germline ends. The CDR3 nucleotides read TGCAGTGCTAGAGATTCGGCGGGGCCCTACAATGAGCAGTTCTTC. Amino acids: CSARDSAGPYNEQFF.

This clonotype was counted at least ten times. The V gene is TRBV2, the J gene TRBJ1-1; D gene ambiguous. The CDR3 has 15 amino acids. Germline CDR1 SNHLY, CDR2 FYNNEI. The V and J ends lost 3 bases and 8 bases respectively, with 19 bases between them. Here the CDR3 DNA reads TGTGCCAGCAGTGACACAACCCGGGCCACCGACGAAGCTTTCTTT. This codes for CASSDTTRATDEAFF.

This clonotype was seen more than once but under ten times. The CDR3 region is CATSSQSGTGPARGNTIYF. The CDR3 DNA is TGTGCCACCAGCTCGCAATCCGGGACAGGGCCCGCCAGGGGAAACACCATATATTTT. The rearrangement uses TRBV15 and TRBJ1-3, with TRBD1 matching 9 bases. Germline V gives CDR1 LNHNV, CDR2 YYDKDF (reference sequence). J gave up 4 bases and V 5 bases, and 18 bases lay outside the gene matches. CDR3 length: 19 residues.

J is TRBJ1-1 and V is TRBV12-3 or TRBV12-4; D remains unclear. Trimming cost V 5 bases and J 5 bases, with 12 bases left between them. This CDR3 contains 13 residues. CDR3 amino acids: CASSQGPQTEAFF. The CDR3 nucleotides read TGTGCCAGCAGTCAAGGGCCCCAAACTGAAGCTTTCTTT.

This clonotype showed up many times. This chain uses TRBV7-2 with TRBJ2-1; D is unresolved. This CDR3 comprises 15 residues. The V gene's germline CDR1 is SGHTA and CDR2 FQGNSA. Trimming stripped 5 bases from V and 12 bases from J, with 23 bases between. The CDR3 sequence: CASSPWISTRSVQFF. The CDR3 nucleotides are TGTGCCAGCAGCCCCTGGATTTCGACCCGTTCGGTGCAGTTCTTC.

There are a few counts of this clonotype. This chain uses TRBV3-1 with TRBJ2-7, with TRBD2 matching over 8 bases. The germline CDR1 and CDR2 sequences are LGHDT and YNNKEL (reference sequence). There are 17 residues in the CDR3. With V trimmed by 0 bases and J by 4 bases, 11 bases remained unmatched. CDR3 nucleotide sequence: TGTGCCAGCAGCCAAGAGCCCTGGGAGCGGGGGTTGTACGAGCAGTACTTC. Translating it yields CASSQEPWERGLYEQYF.

The chain is built from TRBV20-1 and TRBJ2-7, with D unresolved. Germline-derived CDR1 and CDR2 are DFQATT and SNEGSKA (reference sequence). V shed 0 bases and J shed 7 bases, with 7 bases lying between them. This CDR3 spans 11 amino acids. CDR3 DNA: TGCAGTGCTAGAGAGGACGGAGAGCAGTACTTC. Its translation is CSAREDGEQYF.

This clonotype has at least ten counts. This chain connects TRBV5-5 to TRBJ1-6; perhaps TRBD1 as D (6 bases). Trimming removed 0 bases at V and 11 bases at J, with 12 bases between. CDR1 is SGHKS, CDR2 YYEKEE, per germline (reference sequence). This CDR3 is built from 14 residues. CDR3: CASSLAGALTPLHF. In nucleotides, the CDR3 is TGTGCCAGCAGCTTGGCGGGGGCTTTGACACCCCTCCACTTT.

The table lists this clonotype with many counts. The chain joins TRBV6-2 or TRBV6-3 to TRBJ2-1; D not certain. The ends were cut back, 6 bases at V and 4 bases at J, with 10 bases in the middle. Germline V gene data show CDR1 as MNHEY and CDR2 as SVGEGT. The CDR3 runs to 13 residues. This CDR3 reads CASSGFAYNEQFF. The DNA for the CDR3 is TGTGCCAGCAGCGGATTTGCTTACAATGAGCAGTTCTTC.

This clonotype was seen more than once but under ten times. V is TRBV7-2 and J is TRBJ2-1, with D possibly matching TRBD2 (7 bases). Looked up from germline, CDR1 is SGHTA and CDR2 is FQGNSA. The V gene lost 4 bases and the J gene lost 2 bases, with 15 bases spanning the gap. The CDR3 is 16 amino acids. CDR3 residues: CASSSYRGAAYNEQFF. CDR3 bases: TGTGCCAGCAGCTCGTACCGGGGGGCGGCCTACAATGAGCAGTTCTTC.

The table lists this clonotype with many counts. The V call is TRBV7-3, the J call TRBJ2-5, with TRBD2 identical over 8 bases. V lost 5 bases to trimming and J lost 3 bases; unmatched junction nucleotides: 11. CDR3 length: 16 amino acids. Germline CDR1 reads SGHTA; CDR2 reads FQGTGA. In DNA form, the CDR3 reads TGTGCCAGCAGCCGACGGGGGGGGACACCCAAAGAGACCCAGTACTTC. Translating it yields CASSRRGGTPKETQYF.